The 18 T cell receptor beta chains reported below all come from one sample, sequenced in a study of T-cell memory formation after mild COVID-19. TCRdb fed the 5' RACE reads into MiXCR, producing one record per CDR3 protein. The sample consists of 200,000 to 250,000 distinct CDR3 sequences, approximately 15% of them appearing once. Material for sequencing was PBMCs or a T cell subset sorted from them (not recorded which). These receptors all come from an adult woman who had mild COVID-19 (a few samples of this study predate the infection). Cell type and time point are not known.

The V call is TRBV20-1, the J call TRBJ1-2; 8 positions agree with TRBD1. With V trimmed by 1 base and J by 6 bases, 4 bases remained unmatched. The CDR3 extends over 13 amino acids. CDR1 DFQATT and CDR2 SNEGSKA come from the germline V gene (reference sequence). This CDR3 reads CSARGGQADGYTF. The CDR3 coding sequence is TGCAGTGCTAGAGGGGGACAGGCGGATGGCTACACCTTC.

This clonotype appeared many times. The V and J genes are TRBV5-1 and TRBJ2-1; TRBD2 aligns across 9 bases. The CDR3 contains 16 residues. Germline values: CDR1 SGHRS, CDR2 YFSETQ. V was pared by 1 base and J by 4 bases, with 6 bases of the junction left unmatched. CDR3 loop: CASSLYGGREYNEQFF. In nucleotides, the CDR3 is TGCGCCAGCAGCTTGTACGGCGGGAGGGAGTACAATGAGCAGTTCTTC.

This clonotype appeared a few times. The V call is TRBV29-1, the J call TRBJ2-3; D not certain. Per germline, CDR1 SQVTM and CDR2 ANQGSEA. The V and J ends lost 7 bases and 5 bases respectively, with 16 bases between them. CDR3 length equals 13 residues. The CDR3: CSGDRVEQDTQYF. CDR3 nucleotides: TGCAGCGGAGACCGCGTGGAACAAGATACGCAGTATTTT.

This chain links TRBV29-1 with TRBJ1-2, with D unresolved. The CDR3 length is 13 residues. CDR1 and CDR2 from the germline V gene are SQVTM and ANQGSEA. The V end lost 5 bases, the J end lost 3 bases, and 13 bases lay between the germline ends. DNA of the CDR3: TGCAGCGTTAGCCGTGTTTTTGACTATGGCTACACCTTC. It is translated as CSVSRVFDYGYTF.

V is TRBV12-3 or TRBV12-4 and J is TRBJ1-3, with TRBD1 as a possible D gene (5 bases). V was pared by 1 base and J by 7 bases, with 5 bases between. This CDR3 is built from 12 residues. CDR3 bases: TGTGCCAGCAGTTTAGGGGGGAACACCATATATTTT. Translating it yields CASSLGGNTIYF.

V and J are TRBV29-1 and TRBJ1-1; weak D call: TRBD1 (6 bases). Germline loops: CDR1 SQVTM, CDR2 ANQGSEA. V lost 7 bases to trimming and J lost 3 bases, with 18 bases between them. CDR3 length equals 14 residues. The CDR3 DNA sequence: TGCAGCGGACTGGACAGCTCTCAGGACACTGAAGCTTTCTTT. This translates into CSGLDSSQDTEAFF.

The chain recombines TRBV7-6 with TRBJ2-7, with D perhaps TRBD1 (5 bases). CDR1 is SGHVS and CDR2 is FNYEAQ in the germline V gene. V was cut by 5 bases and J by 3 bases, with 20 bases left in between. The CDR3 loop spans 16 amino acids. CDR3 loop: CASSPTLLGEDYEQYF. The CDR3 DNA follows: TGTGCCAGCAGCCCGACCTTGTTAGGGGAAGACTACGAGCAGTACTTC.

This clonotype appeared a few times. The rearrangement uses TRBV20-1 and TRBJ2-2; D is tentatively TRBD1 or TRBD2 (5 bases each). The CDR3 spans 15 residues. CDR1 and CDR2 (germline): DFQATT, SNEGSKA (reference sequence). V was clipped by 1 base and J by 4 bases, with 13 bases between them. CDR3 coding DNA: TGCAGTGCTAGAGCGTGGCAGGGACCCACCGGGGAGCTGTTTTTT. Translating gives CSARAWQGPTGELFF.

The J gene is TRBJ1-3, the V gene TRBV5-1; D is undetermined. The CDR3 totals 13 residues. Deletions cut 3 bases from V and 0 bases from J, with 4 bases between. The germline V gene encodes CDR1 SGHRS and CDR2 YFSETQ. The CDR3 region is CASSSYSGNTIYF. The CDR3 DNA reads TGCGCCAGCAGCTCGTACTCTGGAAACACCATATATTTT.

There are a few counts of this clonotype. The chain is built from TRBV5-1 and TRBJ2-1; no clear D. V was cut by 1 base and J by 9 bases, with 14 bases left in between. This CDR3 spans 14 amino acids. CDR1 is SGHRS and CDR2 is YFSETQ in the germline V gene. For the CDR3, the DNA is TGCGCCAGCAGCTTGAACCCACCGGTCGGTGAGCAGTTCTTC. Translation gives CASSLNPPVGEQFF.

This sequence joins TRBV18 and TRBJ2-7; D gene unclear. V dropped 0 bases and J dropped 0 bases, with 3 bases sitting between them. The CDR3 runs 13 residues. CDR1 is KGHSH and CDR2 is LQKENI in the germline V gene. CDR3 sequence: CASSPPNSYEQYF. The CDR3 bases are TGTGCCAGCTCACCACCAAACTCCTACGAGCAGTACTTC.

This clonotype was counted between two and nine times. The rearrangement uses TRBV20-1 and TRBJ2-2; D is ambiguous. CDR3 length: 15 amino acids. Germline CDR1 is DFQATT and CDR2 is SNEGSKA (reference sequence). Trimming pared 2 bases from V and 0 bases from J, leaving 10 bases between. The CDR3 here is CSARIDQPNTGELFF. The CDR3 DNA reads as TGCAGTGCTAGAATCGACCAGCCGAACACCGGGGAGCTGTTTTTT.

This sequence joins TRBV7-9 and TRBJ1-1; tentative D call: TRBD1 (6 bases). V lost 5 bases and J 1 base, leaving 14 bases between the germline ends. The V gene's germline CDR1 is SEHNR and CDR2 FQNEAQ (reference sequence). This CDR3 contains 15 residues. In DNA, the CDR3 is TGTGCCAGCAGCCCCCCGGACAGCCCGAACACTGAAGCTTTCTTT. This translates into CASSPPDSPNTEAFF.

V gene TRBV7-9 combines with J gene TRBJ2-1; the match to TRBD1 covers 9 bases. The V and J ends lost 6 bases and 0 bases, in that order; junction bases with no gene match: 6. The CDR3 sequence is 16 residues long. Germline assignment: CDR1 SEHNR and CDR2 FQNEAQ (reference sequence). Written as DNA, the CDR3 is TGTGCCAGCAGATCAAACAGGGGGCTCTCCTACAATGAGCAGTTCTTC. Protein product: CASRSNRGLSYNEQFF. Together with reference TRBV7-9 and TRBJ2-1, the CDR3 gives the full variable domain: DTGVSQNPRHKITKRGQNVTFRCDPISEHNRLYWYRQTLGQGPEFLTYFQNEAQLEKSRLLSDRFSAERPKGSFSTLEIQRTEQGDSAMYLCASRSNRGLSYNEQFFGPGTRLTVL.

The V gene is TRBV24-1, the J gene TRBJ1-1; no definite D call. CDR1 is KGHDR and CDR2 is SFDVKD in the germline V gene. This CDR3 has 11 amino acids. With 3 bases removed from V and 11 bases from J, the gap between germline ends came to 9 bases. The CDR3 sequence: CATSDTDGAFF. The CDR3 DNA reads as TGTGCCACCAGTGATACCGACGGGGCTTTCTTT.

This clonotype came up a few times. The chain carries TRBV7-2 and TRBJ1-1; perhaps TRBD1 as D (6 bases). Between the trimmed V and J ends, which lost 5 bases and 3 bases, there was a span of 13 bases. Germline lookup yields CDR1 SGHTA and CDR2 FQGNSA. CDR3 length: 14 amino acids. In nucleotides, the CDR3 is TGTGCCAGCAGCCCGCAACAGGGATACACTGAAGCTTTCTTT. It translates to CASSPQQGYTEAFF.

This clonotype was found a few times. This chain links TRBV20-1 with TRBJ2-7; no clear D gene. The CDR3 is 14 residues long. Germline-derived CDR1 and CDR2 are DFQATT and SNEGSKA (reference sequence). V was trimmed by 3 bases and J by 0 bases, leaving 12 bases between them. CDR3 amino acids: CSARDPSSSYEQYF. The CDR3 nucleotides read TGCAGTGCTAGGGATCCAAGTAGCTCCTACGAGCAGTACTTC.

There are a few counts of this clonotype. The chain has TRBV12-3 or TRBV12-4 and TRBJ1-6; D is possibly TRBD1 (6 bases). Trimming took off 4 bases at V and 13 bases at J, with 14 bases between the two ends. CDR3 length equals 13 residues. The DNA of the CDR3 is TGTGCCAGCAGTTCCTCCTACAGGGCTCCCCTCCACTTT. Its protein is CASSSSYRAPLHF.